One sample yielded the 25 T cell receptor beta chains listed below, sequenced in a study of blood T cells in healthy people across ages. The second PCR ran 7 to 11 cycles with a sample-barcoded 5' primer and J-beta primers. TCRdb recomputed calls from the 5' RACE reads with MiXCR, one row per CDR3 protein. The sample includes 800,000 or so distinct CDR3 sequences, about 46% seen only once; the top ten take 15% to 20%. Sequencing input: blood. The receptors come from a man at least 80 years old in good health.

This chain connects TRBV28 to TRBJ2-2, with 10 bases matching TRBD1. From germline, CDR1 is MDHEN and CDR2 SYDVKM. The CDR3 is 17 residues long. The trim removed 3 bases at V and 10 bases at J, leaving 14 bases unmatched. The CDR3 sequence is CASSLWDRGLSPQELFF. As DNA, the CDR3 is TGTGCCAGCAGTTTGTGGGACAGGGGTTTAAGCCCTCAGGAGCTGTTTTTT.

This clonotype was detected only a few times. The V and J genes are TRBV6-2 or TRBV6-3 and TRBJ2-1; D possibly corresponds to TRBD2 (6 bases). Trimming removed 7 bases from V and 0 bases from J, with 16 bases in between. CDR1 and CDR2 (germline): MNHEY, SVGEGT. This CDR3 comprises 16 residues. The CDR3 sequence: CASTNPGLSSYNEQFF. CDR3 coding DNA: TGTGCCAGCACTAACCCGGGACTCAGCTCCTACAATGAGCAGTTCTTC.

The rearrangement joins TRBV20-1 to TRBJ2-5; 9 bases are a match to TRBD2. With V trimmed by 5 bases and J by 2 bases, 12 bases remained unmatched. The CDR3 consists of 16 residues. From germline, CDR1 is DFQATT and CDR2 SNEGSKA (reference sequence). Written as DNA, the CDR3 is TGCAGTGCTCCACCGTCCCTAGCGGGAAATCAAGAGACCCAGTACTTC. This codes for CSAPPSLAGNQETQYF.

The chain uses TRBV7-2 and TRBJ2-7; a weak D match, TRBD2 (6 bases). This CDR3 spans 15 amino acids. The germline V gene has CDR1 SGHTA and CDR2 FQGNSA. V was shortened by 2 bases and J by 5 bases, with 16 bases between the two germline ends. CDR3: CASSLQYGRADEQYF. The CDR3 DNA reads TGTGCCAGCAGCTTACAGTACGGGAGAGCCGACGAGCAGTACTTC.

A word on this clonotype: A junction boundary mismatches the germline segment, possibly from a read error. Here the CDR3 DNA reads TGTGCCAGCAGTTACTCTGGGAGGGCCGACACCGGGGTGCTGTTTTTT. It is translated as CASSYSGRADTGVLFF. The chain recombines TRBV6-2 or TRBV6-3 with TRBJ2-2, with 7 bases matching TRBD2. The CDR3 spans 16 residues. Germline CDR1 is MNHEY and CDR2 is SVGEGT.

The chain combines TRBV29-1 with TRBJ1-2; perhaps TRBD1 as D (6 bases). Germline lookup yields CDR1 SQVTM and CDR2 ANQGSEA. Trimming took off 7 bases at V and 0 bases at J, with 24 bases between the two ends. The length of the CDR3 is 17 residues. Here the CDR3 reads CSALSREDRLANYGYTF. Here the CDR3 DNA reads TGCAGCGCCCTTTCCCGGGAGGACAGACTAGCTAACTATGGCTACACCTTC.

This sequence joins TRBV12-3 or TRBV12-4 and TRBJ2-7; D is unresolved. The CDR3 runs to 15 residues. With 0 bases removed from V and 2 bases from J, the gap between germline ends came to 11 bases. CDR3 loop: CASSLAYRFTYEQYF. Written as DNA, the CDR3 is TGTGCCAGCAGTTTAGCGTATCGGTTTACCTACGAGCAGTACTTC.

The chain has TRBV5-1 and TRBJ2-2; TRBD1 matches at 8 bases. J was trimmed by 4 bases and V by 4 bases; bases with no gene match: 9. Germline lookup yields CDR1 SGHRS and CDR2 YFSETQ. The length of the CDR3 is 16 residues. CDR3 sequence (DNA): TGCGCCAGCAGCGAAGGGACAGGATCGGGCACCGGGGAGCTGTTTTTT. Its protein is CASSEGTGSGTGELFF. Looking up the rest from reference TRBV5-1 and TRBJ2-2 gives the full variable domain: KAGVTQTPRYLIKTRGQQVTLSCSPISGHRSVSWYQQTPGQGLQFLFEYFSETQRNKGNFPGRFSGRQFSNSRSEMNVSTLELGDSALYLCASSEGTGSGTGELFFGEGSRLTVL.

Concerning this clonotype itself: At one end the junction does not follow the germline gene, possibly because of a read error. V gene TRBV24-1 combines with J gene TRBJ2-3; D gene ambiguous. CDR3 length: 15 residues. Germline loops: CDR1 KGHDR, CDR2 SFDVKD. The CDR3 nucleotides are TGTGCCGCCAGTGAACCCTCACTTAGCACAGATACGCAGTATTTT. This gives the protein CAASEPSLSTDTQYF.

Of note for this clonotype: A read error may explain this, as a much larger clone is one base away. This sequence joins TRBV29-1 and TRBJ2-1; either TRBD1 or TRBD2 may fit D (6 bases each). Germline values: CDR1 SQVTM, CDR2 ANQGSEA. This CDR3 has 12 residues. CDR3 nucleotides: TGCAACGTTGGAACAGGGAGGAATGAGCAGTTCTTC. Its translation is CNVGTGRNEQFF.

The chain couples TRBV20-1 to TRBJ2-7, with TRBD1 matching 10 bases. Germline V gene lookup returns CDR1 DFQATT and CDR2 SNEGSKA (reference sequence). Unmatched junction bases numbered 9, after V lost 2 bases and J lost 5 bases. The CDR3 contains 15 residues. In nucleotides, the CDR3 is TGCAGTGCTAGAAGACAGGGGGCGATGCAAAACGAGCAGTACTTC. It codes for CSARRQGAMQNEQYF.

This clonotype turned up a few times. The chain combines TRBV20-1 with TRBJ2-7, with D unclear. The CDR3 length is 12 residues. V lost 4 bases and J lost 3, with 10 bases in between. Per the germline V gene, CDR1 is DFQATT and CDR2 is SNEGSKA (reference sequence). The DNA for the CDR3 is TGCAGTGCTACTAGGAGCAACTACGAGCAGTACTTC. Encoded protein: CSATRSNYEQYF.

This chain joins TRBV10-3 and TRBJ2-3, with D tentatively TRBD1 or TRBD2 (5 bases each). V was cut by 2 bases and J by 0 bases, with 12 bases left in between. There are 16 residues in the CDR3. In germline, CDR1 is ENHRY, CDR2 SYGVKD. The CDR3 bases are TGTGCCATCAGTGAGAGAGGGACGGATAGCACAGATACGCAGTATTTT. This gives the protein CAISERGTDSTDTQYF.

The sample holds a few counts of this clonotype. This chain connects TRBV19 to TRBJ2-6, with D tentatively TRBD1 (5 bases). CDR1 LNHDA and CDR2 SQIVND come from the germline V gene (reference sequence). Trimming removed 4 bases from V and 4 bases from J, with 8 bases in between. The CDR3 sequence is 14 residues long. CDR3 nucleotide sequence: TGTGCCAGTAGTACAGGGTACGGGGCCAACGTCCTGACTTTC. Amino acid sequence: CASSTGYGANVLTF.

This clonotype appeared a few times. The CDR3 DNA follows: TGCAGTGCTAGCTCTGGGCTCGGGATCCAAGAGACCCAGTACTTC. Residues: CSASSGLGIQETQYF. The J gene is TRBJ2-5, the V gene TRBV20-1; D may be TRBD2 (5 bases). This CDR3 has 15 amino acids. V shed 3 bases and J shed 1 base, with 15 bases lying between them. Germline V gene lookup returns CDR1 DFQATT and CDR2 SNEGSKA (reference sequence).

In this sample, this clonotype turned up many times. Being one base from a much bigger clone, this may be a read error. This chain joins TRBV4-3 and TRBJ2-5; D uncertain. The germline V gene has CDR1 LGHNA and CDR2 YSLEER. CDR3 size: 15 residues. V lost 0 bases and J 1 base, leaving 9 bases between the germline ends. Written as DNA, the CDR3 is TGCGCCAGCAGCCAAGACAGCAACCTCCAAGAGACCCAGTACTTC. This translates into CASSQDSNLQETQYF.

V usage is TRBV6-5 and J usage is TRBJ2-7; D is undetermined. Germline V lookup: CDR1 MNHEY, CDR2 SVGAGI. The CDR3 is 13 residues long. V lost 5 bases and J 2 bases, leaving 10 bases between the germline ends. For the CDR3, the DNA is TGTGCCAGCAGTGATGGCAGTCCCTACGAGCAGTACTTC. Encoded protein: CASSDGSPYEQYF.

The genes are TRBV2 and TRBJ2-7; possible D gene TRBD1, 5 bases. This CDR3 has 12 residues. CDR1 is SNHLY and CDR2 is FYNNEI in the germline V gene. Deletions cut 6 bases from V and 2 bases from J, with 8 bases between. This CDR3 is CASRQDPYEQYF. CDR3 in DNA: TGTGCCAGCAGACAGGACCCCTACGAGCAGTACTTC. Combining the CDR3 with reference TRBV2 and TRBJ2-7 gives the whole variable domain EPEVTQTPSHQVTQMGQEVILRCVPISNHLYFYWYRQILGQKVEFLVSFYNNEISEKSEIFDDQFSVERPDGSNFTLKIRSTKLEDSAMYFCASRQDPYEQYFGPGTRLTVT.

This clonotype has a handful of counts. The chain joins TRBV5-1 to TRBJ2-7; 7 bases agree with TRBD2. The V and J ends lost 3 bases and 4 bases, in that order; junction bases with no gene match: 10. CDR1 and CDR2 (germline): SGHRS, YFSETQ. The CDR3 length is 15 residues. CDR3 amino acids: CASSSPSAGQYEQYF. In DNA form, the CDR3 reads TGCGCCAGCAGCTCACCCTCAGCGGGGCAATACGAGCAGTACTTC.

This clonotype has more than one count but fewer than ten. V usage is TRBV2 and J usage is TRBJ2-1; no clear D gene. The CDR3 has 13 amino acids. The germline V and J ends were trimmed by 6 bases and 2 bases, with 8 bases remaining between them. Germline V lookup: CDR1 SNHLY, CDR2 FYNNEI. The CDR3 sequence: CASRETPYNEQFF. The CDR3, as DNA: TGTGCCAGCAGGGAGACGCCCTACAATGAGCAGTTCTTC.

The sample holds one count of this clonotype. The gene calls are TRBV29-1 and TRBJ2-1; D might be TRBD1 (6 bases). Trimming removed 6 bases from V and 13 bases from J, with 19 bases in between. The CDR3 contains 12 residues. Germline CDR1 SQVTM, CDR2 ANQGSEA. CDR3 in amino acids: CSVEQGGETQFF. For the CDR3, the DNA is TGCAGCGTGGAACAGGGCGGCGAGACCCAGTTCTTC.

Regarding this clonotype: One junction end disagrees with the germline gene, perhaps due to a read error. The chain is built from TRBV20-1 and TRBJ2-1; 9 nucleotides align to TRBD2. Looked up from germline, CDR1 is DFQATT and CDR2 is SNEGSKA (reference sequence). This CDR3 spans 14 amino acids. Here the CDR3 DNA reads TGCAGTGCGACGACTAGCGGCCTTCCTAATGTGCAGTTCTTC. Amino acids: CSATTSGLPNVQFF.

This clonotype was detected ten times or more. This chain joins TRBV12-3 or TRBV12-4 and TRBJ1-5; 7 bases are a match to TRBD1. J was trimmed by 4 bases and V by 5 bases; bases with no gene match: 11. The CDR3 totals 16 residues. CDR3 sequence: CASSLHPTGRNQPQHF. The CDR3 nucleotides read TGTGCCAGCAGTCTGCACCCGACAGGGCGGAATCAGCCCCAGCATTTT.

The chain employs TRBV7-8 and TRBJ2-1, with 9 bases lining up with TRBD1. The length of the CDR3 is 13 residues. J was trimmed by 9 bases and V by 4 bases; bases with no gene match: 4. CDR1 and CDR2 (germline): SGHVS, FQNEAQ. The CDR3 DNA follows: TGTGCCAGCAGCTGGGACAGGGAGGGTGAGCAGTTCTTC. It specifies CASSWDREGEQFF.

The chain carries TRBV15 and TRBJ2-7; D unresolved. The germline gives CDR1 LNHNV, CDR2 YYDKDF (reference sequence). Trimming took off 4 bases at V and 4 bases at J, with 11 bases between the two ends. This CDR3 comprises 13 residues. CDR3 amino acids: CATSKGGSYEQYF. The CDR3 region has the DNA TGTGCCACCAGCAAGGGTGGGTCTTACGAGCAGTACTTC.